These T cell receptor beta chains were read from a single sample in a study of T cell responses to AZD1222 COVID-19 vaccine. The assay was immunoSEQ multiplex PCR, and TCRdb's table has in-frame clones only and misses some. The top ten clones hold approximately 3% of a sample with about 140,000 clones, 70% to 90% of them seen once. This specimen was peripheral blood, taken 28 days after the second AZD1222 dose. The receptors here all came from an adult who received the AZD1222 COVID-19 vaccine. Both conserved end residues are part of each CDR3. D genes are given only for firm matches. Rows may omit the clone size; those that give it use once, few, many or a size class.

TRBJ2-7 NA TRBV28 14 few CASSLWTVSYEQYF TGTGCCAGCAGTTTATGGACGGTCTCCTACGAGCAGTACTTC
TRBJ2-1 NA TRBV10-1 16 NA CASSESAAEAYNEQFF TGCGCCAGCAGTGAGTCGGCAGCGGAAGCATACAATGAGCAGTTCTTC
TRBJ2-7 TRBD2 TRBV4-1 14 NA CASSLGTSVYEQYF TGCGCCAGCAGCCTCGGGACTAGCGTTTACGAGCAGTACTTC
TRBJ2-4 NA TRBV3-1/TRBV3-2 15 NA CASSQDSGPLNIQYF TGTGCCAGCAGCCAAGATAGCGGACCGTTGAACATTCAGTACTTC
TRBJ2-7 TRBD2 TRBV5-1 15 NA CASSLRAGGWDEQYF TGCGCCAGCAGCTTGAGAGCGGGAGGATGGGACGAGCAGTACTTC
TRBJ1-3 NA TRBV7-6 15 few CASSADGGRGNTIYF TGTGCCAGCAGCGCTGACGGGGGACGGGGAAACACCATATATTTT
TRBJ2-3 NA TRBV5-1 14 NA CASQTGGSTDTQYF TGCGCCAGCCAGACGGGGGGCAGCACAGATACGCAGTATTTT
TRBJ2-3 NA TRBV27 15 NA CASSSLADSTDTQYF TGTGCCAGCAGTTCACTAGCAGACTCCACAGATACGCAGTATTTT
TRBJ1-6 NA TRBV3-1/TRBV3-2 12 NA CASSAKSSPLHF TGTGCCAGCAGCGCAAAGTCGTCACCCCTCCACTTT
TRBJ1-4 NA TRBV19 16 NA CASRQIRDTMDEKLFF TGTGCCAGTAGACAAATCCGGGACACCATGGACGAAAAACTGTTTTTT
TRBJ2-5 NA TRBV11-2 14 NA CASSAPGGQETQYF TGTGCCAGCAGCGCCCCAGGAGGACAAGAGACCCAGTACTTC
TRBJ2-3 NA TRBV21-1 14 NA CASTWTRYTDTQYF TGTGCCAGCACCTGGACCCGATACACAGATACGCAGTATTTT
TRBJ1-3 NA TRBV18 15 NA CASSPLGGAGNTIYF TGTGCCAGCTCACCACTGGGAGGGGCTGGAAACACCATATATTTT
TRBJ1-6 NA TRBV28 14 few CATHGSSYNSPLHF TGTGCCACCCATGGGAGCTCCTATAATTCACCCCTCCACTTT
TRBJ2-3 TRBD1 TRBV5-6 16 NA CASSLSGDRATDTQYF TGTGCCAGCAGCTTGAGTGGAGACAGGGCTACAGATACGCAGTATTTT
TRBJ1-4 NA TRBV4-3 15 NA CASSQGGQPNEKLFF TGCGCCAGCAGCCAAGGGGGCCAGCCTAATGAAAAACTGTTTTTT
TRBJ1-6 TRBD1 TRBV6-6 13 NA CAGSGTADSPLHF TGTGCCGGATCCGGGACAGCAGATTCACCCCTCCACTTT
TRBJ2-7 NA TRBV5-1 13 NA CASSLDGQKEQYF TGCGCCAGCAGCTTGGACGGACAGAAGGAGCAGTACTTC
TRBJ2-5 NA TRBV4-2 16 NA CASSQEGAGARETQYF TGTGCCAGCAGCCAAGAAGGCGCAGGGGCGCGAGAGACCCAGTACTTC
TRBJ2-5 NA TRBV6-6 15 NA CASSLPRGGQETQYF TGTGCCAGCAGCCTCCCTAGGGGGGGCCAAGAGACCCAGTACTTC
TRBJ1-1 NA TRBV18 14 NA CASSPLGVRSEAFF TGTGCCAGCTCACCACTTGGAGTACGAAGTGAAGCTTTCTTT
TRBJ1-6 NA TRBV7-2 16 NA CASSSGGGSYNSPLHF TGTGCCAGCAGCTCCGGGGGGGGATCCTATAATTCACCCCTCCACTTT
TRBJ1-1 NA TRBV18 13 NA CASSPSPNTEAFF TGTGCCAGCTCCCCTTCCCCGAACACTGAAGCTTTCTTT
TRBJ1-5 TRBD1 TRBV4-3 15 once CASSQGRGPNQPQHF TGCGCCAGCAGCCAGGGTAGGGGGCCCAATCAGCCCCAGCATTTT
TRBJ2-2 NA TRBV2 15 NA CASSTAVKGGEELFF TGTGCCAGCAGTACGGCCGTAAAGGGGGGGGAGGAGCTGTTTTTT
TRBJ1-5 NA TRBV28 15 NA CASRPGSAGYQPQHF TGTGCCAGCAGGCCCGGATCCGCGGGCTATCAGCCCCAGCATTTT
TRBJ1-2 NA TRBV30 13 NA CAWRYRTDYGYTF TGTGCCTGGAGATATCGGACAGACTATGGCTACACCTTC
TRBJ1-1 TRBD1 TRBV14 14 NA CASSRAGGFTEAFF TGTGCCAGCAGCCGGGCAGGGGGGTTCACTGAAGCTTTCTTT
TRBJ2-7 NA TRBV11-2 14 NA CASSALWEAYEQYF TGTGCCAGCAGCGCCTTGTGGGAAGCCTACGAGCAGTACTTC
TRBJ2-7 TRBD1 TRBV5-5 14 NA CASTLRDSSYEQYF TGTGCCAGCACCCTAAGGGACAGCTCCTACGAGCAGTACTTC
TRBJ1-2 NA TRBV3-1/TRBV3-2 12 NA CASSQALDGYTF TGTGCCAGCAGCCAAGCGTTGGATGGCTACACCTTC
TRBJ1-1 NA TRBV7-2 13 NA CASSLITGPEAFF TGTGCCAGCAGCTTAATTACAGGGCCCGAAGCTTTCTTT
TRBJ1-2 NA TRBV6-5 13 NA CASSQGGPYGYTF TGTGCCAGCAGCCAAGGAGGGCCCTATGGCTACACCTTC
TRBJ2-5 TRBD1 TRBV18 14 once CASSPSGTEETQYF TGTGCCAGCTCACCATCCGGGACAGAAGAGACCCAGTACTTC
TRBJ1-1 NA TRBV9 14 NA CASSVTAQNTEAFF TGTGCCAGCAGCGTAACGGCTCAGAACACTGAAGCTTTCTTT
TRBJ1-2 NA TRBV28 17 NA CASRPYPPGRSNYGYTF TGTGCCAGCAGACCTTATCCCCCAGGCCGGTCTAACTATGGCTACACCTTC
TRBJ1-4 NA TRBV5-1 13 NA CASSQETNEKLFF TGCGCCAGCAGCCAGGAAACTAATGAAAAACTGTTTTTT
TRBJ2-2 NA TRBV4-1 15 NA CASSLRVLNTGELFF TGCGCCAGCTCCCTCCGGGTGCTGAACACCGGGGAGCTGTTTTTT
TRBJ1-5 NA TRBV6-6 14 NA CASTEGQGHQPQHF TGTGCCAGCACCGAGGGGCAGGGGCATCAGCCCCAGCATTTT
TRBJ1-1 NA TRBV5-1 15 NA CASSLAPTERGEAFF TGCGCCAGCAGCTTGGCCCCTACCGAAAGGGGCGAAGCTTTCTTT
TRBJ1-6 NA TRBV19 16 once CASSISEGRGNSPLHF TGTGCCAGTAGTATATCCGAGGGTAGAGGGAATTCACCCCTCCACTTT
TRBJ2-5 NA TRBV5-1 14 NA CASSSGVYQETQYF TGCGCCAGCAGCTCCGGGGTTTACCAAGAGACCCAGTACTTC
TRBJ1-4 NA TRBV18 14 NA CASSPNRRNEKLFF TGTGCCAGCTCACCTAACCGACGCAATGAAAAACTGTTTTTT